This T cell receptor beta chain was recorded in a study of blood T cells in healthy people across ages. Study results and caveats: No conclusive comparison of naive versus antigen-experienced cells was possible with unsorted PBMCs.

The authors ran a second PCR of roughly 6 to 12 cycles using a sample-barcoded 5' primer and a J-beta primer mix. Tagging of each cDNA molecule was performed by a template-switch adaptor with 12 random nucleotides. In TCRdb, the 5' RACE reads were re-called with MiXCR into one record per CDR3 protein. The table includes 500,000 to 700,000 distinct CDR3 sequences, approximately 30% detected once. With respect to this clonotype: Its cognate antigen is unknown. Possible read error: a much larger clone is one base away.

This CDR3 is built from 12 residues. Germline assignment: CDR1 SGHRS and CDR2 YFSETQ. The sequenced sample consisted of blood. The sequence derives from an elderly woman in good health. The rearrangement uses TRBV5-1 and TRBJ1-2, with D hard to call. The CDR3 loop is CTSSDPGAGYTF. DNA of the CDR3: TGCACCAGCAGCGATCCGGGAGCAGGCTACACCTTC. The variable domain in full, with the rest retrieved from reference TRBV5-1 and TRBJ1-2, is KAGVTQTPRYLIKTRGQQVTLSCSPISGHRSVSWYQQTPGQGLQFLFEYFSETQRNKGNFPGRFSGRQFSNSRSEMNVSTLELGDSALYLCTSSDPGAGYTFGSGTRLTVV.